This T cell receptor (beta chain) came from a study of PD-1 blockade in mismatch repair-deficient tumors. Study background: Enrolled about 2012-2017, patients had progressing, pretreated mismatch repair-deficient cancers of more than ten types.

Broader study findings: Tumor-resident clones, often undetectable pretreatment in blood, expanded then contracted after pembrolizumab.

A note on this clone: Its antigen is not identified.

Mismatch repair deficiency was confirmed in all patients, by PCR or immunohistochemistry. TCR sequencing covered a few patients who responded to pembrolizumab. The method was immunoSEQ multiplex PCR; TCRdb's version includes in-frame clones alone and lacks a portion of them. The sample records some 110,000 clones, about 80% being singletons. From germline, CDR1 is SEHNR and CDR2 FQNEAQ (reference sequence). The CDR3 contains 14 residues. With 10 bases clipped from V and 4 bases from J, the junction kept 9 bases outside the gene matches. J is TRBJ2-1 and V is TRBV7-9; 8 nucleotides align to TRBD1. The specimen was peripheral blood, collected 60 weeks after starting pembrolizumab. The source is an adult with mismatch repair-deficient cancer. The CDR3 DNA follows: TGTGCCATCGTAACCAGGGGGCCTTACAATGAGCAGTTCTTC. Encoded protein: CAIVTRGPYNEQFF. Full variable domain (missing parts from reference TRBV7-9 and TRBJ2-1): DTGVSQNPRHKITKRGQNVTFRCDPISEHNRLYWYRQTLGQGPEFLTYFQNEAQLEKSRLLSDRFSAERPKGSFSTLEIQRTEQGDSAMYLCAIVTRGPYNEQFFGPGTRLTVL.